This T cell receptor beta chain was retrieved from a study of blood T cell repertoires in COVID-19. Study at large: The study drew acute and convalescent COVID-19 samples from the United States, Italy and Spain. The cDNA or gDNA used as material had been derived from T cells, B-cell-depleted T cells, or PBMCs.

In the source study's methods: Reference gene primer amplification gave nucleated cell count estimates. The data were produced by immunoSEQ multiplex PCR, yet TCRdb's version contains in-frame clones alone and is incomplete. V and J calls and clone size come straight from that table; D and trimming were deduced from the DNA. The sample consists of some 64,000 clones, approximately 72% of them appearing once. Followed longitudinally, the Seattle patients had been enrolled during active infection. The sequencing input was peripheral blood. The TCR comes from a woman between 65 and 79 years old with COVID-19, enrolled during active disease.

The DNA for the CDR3 is TGTGCCAGCAGCACTAGCGGGAGCGGAGCAGATACGCAGTATTTT. This translates into CASSTSGSGADTQYF. This rearrangement joins TRBV11-3 to TRBJ2-3; TRBD2 matches at 11 bases. This CDR3 has 15 amino acids. Germline V gene data show CDR1 as SGHNT and CDR2 as YENEEA. The V segment lost 5 bases and the J segment 4 bases; nucleotides outside the gene matches: 5. The entire variable domain, with the rest obtained from reference TRBV11-3 and TRBJ2-3, is as follows: EAGVVQSPRYKIIEKKQPVAFWCNPISGHNTLYWYLQNLGQGPELLIRYENEEAVDDSQLPKDRFSAERLKGVDSTLKIQPAELGDSAVYLCASSTSGSGADTQYFGPGTRLTVL.